The clone carrying this T cell receptor (beta chain) is labeled as medium-sized. This beta chain is a stray sequence in a library constructed for alpha chains; its clone size is not meaningful. These data come from a study of spatial heterogeneity in lung cancer. Time point defined: sample taken at primary tumor resection. No cells were sorted before sequencing. The whole RNA sequenced was extracted from tumor, nontumor lung or frozen PBMC. The CDR3 loop spans 13 amino acids. Germline CDR1 is SNHLY and CDR2 is FYNNEI. V lost 6 bases and J lost 11, with 19 bases in between. Single TCR cDNA molecules each had their own unique molecular identifier. TCRdb re-called the 5' RACE reads with MiXCR, one entry per CDR3 protein. The sample comprises some 1,100 distinct CDR3 sequences, around 7% of which are singletons, and about an eighth rests with the top ten.

This clonotype was sampled from a male donor with early-stage non-small cell lung cancer. This chain links TRBV2 with TRBJ1-1, with a weak D call TRBD1 (6 bases). The source material was normal lung tissue next to the tumor, sampled at surgery. CDR3 loop: CASRQDSQGRAFF. CDR3 DNA sequence: TGTGCCAGCAGGCAGGACAGCCAAGGACGGGCTTTCTTT.